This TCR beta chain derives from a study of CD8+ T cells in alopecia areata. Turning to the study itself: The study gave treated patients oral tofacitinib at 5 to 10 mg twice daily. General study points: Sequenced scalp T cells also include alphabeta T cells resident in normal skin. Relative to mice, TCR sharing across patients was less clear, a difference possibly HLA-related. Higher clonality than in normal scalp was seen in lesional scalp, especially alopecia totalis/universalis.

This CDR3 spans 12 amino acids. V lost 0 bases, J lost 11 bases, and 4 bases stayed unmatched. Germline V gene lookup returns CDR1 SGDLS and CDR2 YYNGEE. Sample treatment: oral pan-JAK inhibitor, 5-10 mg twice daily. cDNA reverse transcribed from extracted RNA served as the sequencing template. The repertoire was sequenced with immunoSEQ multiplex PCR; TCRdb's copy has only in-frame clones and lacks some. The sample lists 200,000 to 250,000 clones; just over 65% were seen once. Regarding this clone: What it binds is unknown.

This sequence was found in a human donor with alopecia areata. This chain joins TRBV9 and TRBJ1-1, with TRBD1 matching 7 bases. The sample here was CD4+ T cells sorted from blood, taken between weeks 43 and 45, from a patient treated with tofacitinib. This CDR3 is CASSVGQGRAFF. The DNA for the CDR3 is TGTGCCAGCAGCGTAGGACAGGGTCGGGCTTTCTTT.